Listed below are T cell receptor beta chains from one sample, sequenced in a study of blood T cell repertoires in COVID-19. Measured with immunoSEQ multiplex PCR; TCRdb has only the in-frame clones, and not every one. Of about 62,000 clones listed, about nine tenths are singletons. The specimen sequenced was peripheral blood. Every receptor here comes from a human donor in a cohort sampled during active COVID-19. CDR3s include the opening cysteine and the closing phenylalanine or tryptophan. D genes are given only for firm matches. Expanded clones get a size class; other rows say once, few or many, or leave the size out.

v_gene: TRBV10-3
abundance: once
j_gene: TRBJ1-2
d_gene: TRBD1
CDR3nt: TGTGCCGTCGACAGGGGGGAAGGCTACACCTTC
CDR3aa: CAVDRGEGYTF

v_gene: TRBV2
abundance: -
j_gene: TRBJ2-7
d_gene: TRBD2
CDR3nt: TGTGCCAGCAGGGGGACTAGCGGGTCCAACGAGCAGTACTTC
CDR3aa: CASRGTSGSNEQYF

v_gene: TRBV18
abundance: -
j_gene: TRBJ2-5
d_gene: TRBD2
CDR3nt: TGTGCCAGCTCCCTAGCGGGCCTACAAGAGACCCAGTACTTC
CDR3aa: CASSLAGLQETQYF

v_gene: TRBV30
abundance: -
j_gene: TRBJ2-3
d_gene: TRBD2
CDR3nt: TGTGCCTGGAGTCGACTACTAGCGGGCGAAACAGATACGCAGTATTTT
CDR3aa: CAWSRLLAGETDTQYF

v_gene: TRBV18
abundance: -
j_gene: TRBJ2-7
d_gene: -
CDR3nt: TGTGCCAGCTCACCACCGGGTAGGCGGGACGGCCTTTTGGGGCAGTACTTC
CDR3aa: CASSPPGRRDGLLGQYF

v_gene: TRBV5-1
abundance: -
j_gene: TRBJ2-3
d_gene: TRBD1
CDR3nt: TGCGCCAGCAGCCTCACTCCGACAGGGGCGGACACCACAGATACGCAGTATTTT
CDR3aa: CASSLTPTGADTTDTQYF

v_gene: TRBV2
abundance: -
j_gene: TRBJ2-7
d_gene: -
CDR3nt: TGTGCCAGCAGTTCCACAGGGTCCGAGCAGTACTTC
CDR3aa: CASSSTGSEQYF

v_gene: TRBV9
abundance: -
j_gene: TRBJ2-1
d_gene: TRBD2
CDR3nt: TGTGCCAGCAGCCCACGTGGACTAGGTTCCGACAATGAGCAGTTCTTC
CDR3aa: CASSPRGLGSDNEQFF

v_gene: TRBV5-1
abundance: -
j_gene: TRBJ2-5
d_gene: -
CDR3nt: TGCGCCAGCAGCCTGGCTGGGCGGGCCGATCAAGAGACCCAGTACTTC
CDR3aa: CASSLAGRADQETQYF

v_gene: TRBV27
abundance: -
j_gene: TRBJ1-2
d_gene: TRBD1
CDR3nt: TGTGCCAGCAGCCGACAACAAACTGGACACAGGGGTCCTTACTCCTATGGCTACACCTTC
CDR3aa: CASSRQQTGHRGPYSYGYTF

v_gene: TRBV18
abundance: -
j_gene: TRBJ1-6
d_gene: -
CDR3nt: TGTGCCAGCTCACTCGAAAGGCTACGGGACACGGCCTATAATTCACCCCTCCACTTT
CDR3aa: CASSLERLRDTAYNSPLHF

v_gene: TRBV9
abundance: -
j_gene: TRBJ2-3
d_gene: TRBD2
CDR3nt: TGTGCCAGCAGCCACTTCCCCGGGACTAGCGGGAGTCTTGGAGATACGCAGTATTTT
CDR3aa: CASSHFPGTSGSLGDTQYF

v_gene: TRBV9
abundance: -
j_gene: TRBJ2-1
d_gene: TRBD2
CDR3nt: TGTGCCAGCAGCACTAGCGGGAGGGCCTACAATGAGCAGTTCTTC
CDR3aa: CASSTSGRAYNEQFF

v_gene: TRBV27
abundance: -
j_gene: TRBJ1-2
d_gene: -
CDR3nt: TGTGCCAGCAGTTCGCGGGGAGATTATGGCTACACCTTC
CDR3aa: CASSSRGDYGYTF

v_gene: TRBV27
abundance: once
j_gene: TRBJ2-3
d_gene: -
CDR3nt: TGTGCCAGCAGTCCCTTAGGGTCAGGGTCAATACACACAGATACGCAGTATTTT
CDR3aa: CASSPLGSGSIHTDTQYF

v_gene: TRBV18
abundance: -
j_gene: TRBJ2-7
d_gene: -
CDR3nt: TGTGCCAGCTCACCTCTAGGTGTGCCGCGCGAGCAGTACTTC
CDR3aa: CASSPLGVPREQYF

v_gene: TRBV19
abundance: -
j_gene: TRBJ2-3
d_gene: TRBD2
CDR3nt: TGTGCCACCAGTTGGGGGGGTGGTACGCAGTATTTT
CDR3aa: CATSWGGGTQYF